This TCR beta chain was found in a study of blood T cell repertoires in COVID-19. The germline V gene has CDR1 LNHDA and CDR2 SQIVND (reference sequence). This CDR3 comprises 15 residues. With V trimmed by 4 bases and J by 7 bases, 6 bases remained unmatched. Assay used: immunoSEQ multiplex PCR; TCRdb lists only in-frame clones, some missing. The data show roughly 90,000 clones, with over 80% seen just once and 2% to 2.5% held by the top ten. The gene calls are TRBV19 and TRBJ2-1; TRBD1 matches at 11 bases. The sequenced sample was peripheral blood. The sequence derives from a woman between 65 and 79 years old with acute or convalescent COVID-19. The CDR3: CASSTWTGGLNEQFF. The CDR3 region has the DNA TGTGCCAGTAGTACCTGGACAGGGGGCTTGAATGAGCAGTTCTTC.